This entry is about one T cell receptor beta chain. Its antigen is not known. The germline gives CDR1 MNHEY, CDR2 SMNVEV (reference sequence). CDR3 length: 16 amino acids. V lost 5 bases and J lost 0; bases outside the gene matches: 6. The data are from a study of beta chain features in type 1 diabetes. The study reverse transcribed the entire isolated RNA, so it sequenced expressed TCRB transcripts. Roughly 3.6 million reads per sample on average were obtained from naive, central memory and regulatory T cell samples. Produced via immunoSEQ multiplex PCR; TCRdb's table is partial and in-frame only. The sample shows around 240,000 clones, more than 65% of them seen only once. A sort by CD45RO/CCR7/CD25/CD127/CD95/CD27 yielded CD4+ naive, central memory, regulatory and stem cell-like memory cells. Findings and limits, study-wide: In all four CD4+ subsets, TCRB CDR3 length was significantly, moderately reduced in type 1 diabetes.

The sequenced sample consisted of naive CD4+ T cells from blood. This clonotype was sampled from a man aged 25-40 years in good health. The V call is TRBV27, the J call TRBJ2-3, with 9 bases that match TRBD2. DNA for the CDR3: TGTGCCAGCAGTCTAGCGGGGACACTGAGCACAGATACGCAGTATTTT. Residues: CASSLAGTLSTDTQYF.